Included here is one T cell receptor (beta chain) sequence, with context. The sample is drawn from a study of blood T cell repertoires in COVID-19. Study summary: PBMCs, B-cell-depleted T cells, or T cells were the source of the cDNA or gDNA that made up the material.

Enrollment of patients from Seattle took place during active infection, with longitudinal follow-up. Using immunoSEQ multiplex PCR, the repertoire was profiled, and TCRdb retains in-frame clones only, with some absent. The profile shows a few hundred thousand clones, about 87% of them singletons. Sequenced sample: peripheral blood. The sequence derives from a man between 18 and 35 years old with COVID-19, enrolled during active disease.

The CDR3 loop reads CAWSLSGADTGELFF. The CDR3 coding sequence is TGTGCCTGGAGTCTAAGCGGGGCAGACACCGGGGAGCTGTTTTTT. The chain links TRBV30 to TRBJ2-2; the match to TRBD2 covers 7 bases. Looked up from germline, CDR1 is GTSNPN and CDR2 is SVGIG (reference sequence). V shed 2 bases, J shed 3 bases, and the junction held 6 bases outside the gene matches. This CDR3 has 15 amino acids.